A single sample gave rise to the 21 T cell receptor beta chains below, sequenced in a study of radiotherapy plus CTLA-4 blockade in lung cancer. The protocol was immunoSEQ multiplex PCR, while the TCRdb copy is restricted to in-frame clones and leaves out a portion. The sample holds more than 35,000 clones, approximately 85% seen once. The sample consisted of peripheral blood, taken from a patient treated with radiotherapy plus ipilimumab. These receptors were obtained from a human donor with non-small cell lung cancer who had stable disease on radiotherapy plus ipilimumab.

This clone was counted only a few times. The chain carries TRBV4-3 and TRBJ2-7, with D maybe TRBD1 (6 bases). CDR1 LGHNA and CDR2 YSLEER come from the germline V gene. The CDR3 spans 15 residues. The V end was cut by 1 base, the J end by 2 bases, with 12 bases between. This CDR3 reads CASSQGQVPPYEQYF. The DNA for the CDR3 is TGCGCCAGCAGCCAAGGACAGGTCCCCCCCTACGAGCAGTACTTC.

The chain carries TRBV7-3 and TRBJ2-7; TRBD1 might be the D (6 bases). The CDR3 runs 15 residues. Trimming left V 5 bases short and J 2 bases short, with 16 bases between. Germline CDR1 and CDR2: SGHTA and FQGTGA. The CDR3 sequence: CASSVGTSAAYEQYF. In DNA, the CDR3 is TGTGCCAGCAGCGTCGGGACATCGGCTGCCTACGAGCAGTACTTC.

J is TRBJ2-5 and V is TRBV6-5, with 8 positions matching TRBD2. V trimming: 2 bases; J trimming: 4 bases; junction bases outside the gene matches: 3. The CDR3 is 14 residues long. Germline V gives CDR1 MNHEY, CDR2 SVGAGI. Here the CDR3 DNA reads TGTGCCAGCAGTTACGGCAGCGGGAGAGAGACCCAGTACTTC. Its protein is CASSYGSGRETQYF.

Turning to this clone: The junction differs from germline at one of its ends, possibly a read error. Other nucleotide sequences in the sample specify the same CDR3. This chain uses TRBV9 with TRBJ1-3; 10 nucleotides align to TRBD1. CDR1 SGDLS and CDR2 YYNGEE come from the germline V gene. There are 15 residues in the CDR3. The CDR3 DNA sequence: TGTGCCAGCAGGGGACAGGGGAACTCTGGAAACACCATATACTTT. Amino acids: CASRGQGNSGNTIYF.

The chain couples TRBV27 to TRBJ2-1, with TRBD2 matching over 9 bases. Looked up from germline, CDR1 is MNHEY and CDR2 is SMNVEV (reference sequence). J was trimmed by 8 bases and V by 7 bases; bases with no gene match: 6. The CDR3 sequence is 13 residues long. CDR3 sequence reads: CASNSGSAHEQFF. The CDR3 DNA reads TGTGCCAGCAATAGCGGGAGTGCCCATGAGCAGTTCTTC.

The chain has TRBV30 and TRBJ2-7, with 10 nucleotides matching TRBD1. With 2 bases clipped from V and 3 bases from J, the junction kept 7 bases outside the gene matches. The length of the CDR3 is 15 residues. In germline, CDR1 is GTSNPN, CDR2 SVGIG (reference sequence). CDR3 loop: CAWSRGQGVVYEQYF. In DNA, the CDR3 is TGTGCCTGGAGTCGCGGACAGGGGGTAGTCTACGAGCAGTACTTC.

This clone was found a few times. The CDR3 DNA follows: TGCGCCAGCAGCCAAGGGACAGCGAACCGCCTACTCTCTGGAAACACCATATATTTT. This gives the protein CASSQGTANRLLSGNTIYF. The J gene is TRBJ1-3, the V gene TRBV4-3; tentative D call: TRBD1 (6 bases). CDR1 is LGHNA, CDR2 YSLEER, per germline. The CDR3 extends over 19 amino acids. Trimming took off 1 base at V and 0 bases at J, with 19 bases between the two ends.

The V and J genes are TRBV28 and TRBJ2-1; TRBD1 aligns across 10 bases. The trim removed 5 bases at V and 12 bases at J, leaving 10 bases unmatched. The CDR3 loop spans 14 amino acids. In germline, CDR1 is MDHEN, CDR2 SYDVKM. The CDR3 here is CASSPPGGQGRQFF. In DNA, the CDR3 is TGTGCCAGCAGTCCCCCGGGGGGACAGGGGCGGCAGTTCTTC.

This clone was observed a single time. The rearrangement joins TRBV30 to TRBJ2-1; 7 bases agree with TRBD2. The CDR3 has 14 amino acids. The V gene's germline CDR1 is GTSNPN and CDR2 SVGIG (reference sequence). Trimming cost V 0 bases and J 5 bases; bases outside gene matches: 4. DNA for the CDR3: TGTGCCTGGAGTGTAAGGCTAGCGGACAATGAGCAGTTCTTC. Translation gives CAWSVRLADNEQFF.

This clone was seen a single time. The chain carries TRBV7-8 and TRBJ1-1; 10 bases are a match to TRBD1. Losses at the gene ends were 0 bases for V and 0 bases for J; bases not matched to a gene: 10. This CDR3 is built from 19 residues. In germline, CDR1 is SGHVS, CDR2 FQNEAQ. The CDR3 here is CASSLALWETGGMNTEAFF. The CDR3 nucleotides are TGTGCCAGCAGCTTAGCCTTGTGGGAGACAGGGGGCATGAACACTGAAGCTTTCTTT.

The gene calls are TRBV30 and TRBJ2-3; 11 bases are shared with TRBD2. The CDR3 extends over 15 amino acids. V shed 2 bases and J 7 bases; nucleotides not matched to a gene: 8. Germline V gene data show CDR1 as GTSNPN and CDR2 as SVGIG (reference sequence). CDR3 region: CAWSPTSGRFNTQYF. CDR3 in DNA: TGTGCCTGGAGTCCCACTAGCGGGAGATTCAATACGCAGTATTTT.

The CDR3 DNA reads TGTGCCAGCAGTCCGGGAGTGAACACTGAAGCTTTCTTT. Translation: CASSPGVNTEAFF. The gene calls are TRBV27 and TRBJ1-1; D not resolved. The V and J ends lost 5 bases and 0 bases respectively, with 7 bases between them. Looked up from germline, CDR1 is MNHEY and CDR2 is SMNVEV (reference sequence). The CDR3 is 13 residues long.

A single count supports this clone. The J gene is TRBJ2-1, the V gene TRBV5-6; possibly TRBD2 for D (6 bases). With 4 bases removed from V and 0 bases from J, the gap between germline ends came to 17 bases. CDR1 is SGHDT, CDR2 YYEEEE, per germline. This CDR3 region has 17 residues. CDR3 sequence reads: CASSLRVGGSSYNEQFF. As DNA, the CDR3 is TGTGCCAGCAGCCTCAGGGTTGGGGGGAGCTCCTACAATGAGCAGTTCTTC.

By sample fraction, this clone is large (0.1 to 1%). The rearrangement uses TRBV18 and TRBJ2-7; 11 bases line up with TRBD1. After removal of 4 bases from V and 6 bases from J, the junction contained 2 bases not matched to a gene. The V gene's germline CDR1 is KGHSH and CDR2 LQKENI. This CDR3 is 13 amino acids long. In DNA, the CDR3 is TGTGCCAGCTCACGGACAGGGGGCGGCGAGCAGTACTTC. This gives the protein CASSRTGGGEQYF.

The rearrangement joins TRBV18 to TRBJ2-5; D is unclear. Germline V gene sequence: CDR1 KGHSH, CDR2 LQKENI. Trimming removed 2 bases at V and 4 bases at J, with 5 bases between. This CDR3 is built from 12 residues. CDR3 DNA sequence: TGTGCCAGCTCACCAGGAGTAGAGACCCAGTACTTC. This translates into CASSPGVETQYF. Supplemented by reference TRBV18 and TRBJ2-5, the full variable domain reads NAGVMQNPRHLVRRRGQEARLRCSPMKGHSHVYWYRQLPEEGLKFMVYLQKENIIDESGMPKERFSAEFPKEGPSILRIQQVVRGDSAAYFCASSPGVETQYFGPGTRLLVL.

In its sample, this clone was seen once. The genes are TRBV15 and TRBJ2-7; the match to TRBD2 covers 7 bases. Germline V CDR1 and CDR2: LNHNV, YYDKDF (reference sequence). There are 15 residues in the CDR3. V shed 0 bases, J shed 6 bases, and the junction held 8 bases outside the gene matches. DNA for the CDR3: TGTGCCACCAGCAGAGATCCGGCGGGAGAGGTCGAGCAGTACTTC. Encoded protein: CATSRDPAGEVEQYF.

This sequence joins TRBV30 and TRBJ2-1; 14 positions match TRBD2. The CDR3 contains 19 residues. The germline gives CDR1 GTSNPN, CDR2 SVGIG (reference sequence). V was clipped by 2 bases and J by 0 bases; unmatched bases: 9. CDR3 residues: CAWSTGLAGESPSYNEQFF. The CDR3 nucleotides are TGTGCCTGGAGTACGGGACTAGCGGGAGAGAGTCCCTCCTACAATGAGCAGTTCTTC. The whole variable domain, filled in from reference TRBV30 and TRBJ2-1, reads SQTIHQWPATLVQPVGSPLSLECTVEGTSNPNLYWYRQAAGRGLQLLFYSVGIGQISSEVPQNLSASRPQDRQFILSSKKLLLSDSGFYLCAWSTGLAGESPSYNEQFFGPGTRLTVL.

The V call is TRBV28, the J call TRBJ1-1; D is undetermined. The CDR3 runs to 15 residues. The germline gives CDR1 MDHEN, CDR2 SYDVKM. V was cut by 6 bases and J by 2 bases, with 16 bases left in between. CDR3 DNA: TGTGCCAGCAGCAGCCCGAAGCGGATAAACACTGAAGCTTTCTTT. Its translation is CASSSPKRINTEAFF.

The V and J genes are TRBV11-2 and TRBJ1-5; perhaps TRBD1 as D (6 bases). Trimming removed 1 base from V and 2 bases from J, with 6 bases in between. This CDR3 contains 14 residues. Germline CDR1 and CDR2: SGHAT and FQNNGV. CDR3 in DNA: TGTGCCAGCAGCTTAGCAGGGGGCAATCAGCCCCAGCATTTT. It translates to CASSLAGGNQPQHF.

The rearrangement links TRBV27 to TRBJ2-3, with TRBD2 as a possible D gene (7 bases). This CDR3 has 14 amino acids. Trimming took 6 bases from V and 2 from J, leaving 12 bases between them. The V gene's germline CDR1 is MNHEY and CDR2 SMNVEV (reference sequence). The CDR3 DNA sequence: TGTGCCAGCAGCCGAGCGGGACACACAGATACGCAGTATTTT. Encoded protein: CASSRAGHTDTQYF.

This chain joins TRBV9 and TRBJ2-6, with TRBD1 as a possible D gene (5 bases). Deletions cut 4 bases from V and 4 bases from J, with 15 bases between. This CDR3 is built from 16 residues. CDR1 SGDLS and CDR2 YYNGEE come from the germline V gene. The CDR3 region has the DNA TGTGCCAGCAGCCCCAGGGTGGGGCCAGGGGCCAACGTCCTGACTTTC. Its translation: CASSPRVGPGANVLTF.